A selection of T cell receptor beta chains follows, all from one sample in a study of blood T cell repertoires in COVID-19. Assay: immunoSEQ multiplex PCR; the TCRdb copy retains only in-frame clones and omits some. The table shows hundreds of thousands of clones, with about 84% occurring only once. The specimen was peripheral blood. These TCRs come from a woman aged 80 or over with COVID-19, enrolled during active disease. The CDR3 runs from the conserved cysteine through the conserved F or W. The order of the fields is clone size, D gene, V gene, J gene, CDR3 protein, CDR3 DNA. D genes are given only for firm matches. Expanded clones get a size class; other rows say once, few or many, or leave the size out.

>-|TRBD2|TRBV19|TRBJ2-2
CASNLAGASTGELFF
TGTGCCAGTAATCTAGCGGGGGCGAGCACCGGGGAGCTGTTTTTT
>-|TRBD2|TRBV11-2|TRBJ2-3
CASSLRGRGTDTQYF
TGTGCCAGCAGCTTACGGGGGAGGGGCACAGATACGCAGTATTTT
>-|TRBD1|TRBV5-5|TRBJ1-1
CASNDSGGWKTEAFF
TGTGCCAGCAACGACTCAGGGGGGTGGAAAACTGAAGCTTTCTTT
>many|-|TRBV6-5|TRBJ1-1
CASSQWNTEAFF
TGTGCCAGCAGTCAGTGGAACACTGAAGCTTTCTTT
>-|-|TRBV3-1/TRBV3-2|TRBJ1-1
CASSQSGYNTEAFF
TGTGCCAGCAGCCAGTCAGGGTATAACACTGAAGCTTTCTTT
>-|-|TRBV11-1|TRBJ1-6
CASSLDAWGTLHF
TGTGCCAGCAGCTTGGACGCGTGGGGCACCCTCCACTTT
>-|TRBD1|TRBV18|TRBJ1-1
CASSGQGMNTEAFF
TGTGCCAGCTCAGGACAGGGGATGAACACTGAAGCTTTCTTT
>-|-|TRBV12-3/TRBV12-4|TRBJ1-4
CASSRRVEKLFF
TGTGCCAGCAGTCGTCGGGTAGAAAAACTGTTTTTT
>-|TRBD2|TRBV7-2|TRBJ2-2
CASSSLAGLLVGELFF
TGTGCCAGCAGCTCCCTAGCGGGTCTCCTAGTCGGGGAGCTGTTTTTT
>once|-|TRBV15|TRBJ1-1
CATSRDSGGRGNTEAFF
TGTGCCACCAGCAGAGATTCTGGTGGCAGGGGAAACACTGAAGCTTTCTTT
>-|-|TRBV18|TRBJ2-3
CASGDTDTQYF
TGTGCCAGCGGAGACACAGATACGCAGTATTTT
>-|-|TRBV5-1|TRBJ1-5
CASSLGQGLGNQPQHF
TGCGCCAGCAGCTTGGGGCAGGGACTCGGCAATCAGCCCCAGCATTTT
>-|TRBD1|TRBV5-4|TRBJ1-2
CASRLTGGHGYTF
TGTGCCAGCAGGCTCACAGGGGGCCATGGCTACACCTTC
>-|-|TRBV15|TRBJ2-3
CATSRGEDTQYF
TGTGCCACCAGCAGAGGAGAAGATACGCAGTATTTT
>-|TRBD1|TRBV5-1|TRBJ1-6
CASSSGTGSPDSPLHF
TGCGCCAGCAGCTCTGGGACAGGGTCGCCTGATTCACCCCTCCACTTT
>-|-|TRBV2|TRBJ1-1
CASIPALVYTEAFF
TGTGCCAGCATCCCCGCCCTAGTATATACTGAAGCTTTCTTT
>-|TRBD2|TRBV27|TRBJ2-1
CASSPPRGRGGHNEQFF
TGTGCCAGCAGTCCGCCCCGGGGGCGGGGGGGCCACAATGAGCAGTTCTTC
>once|TRBD1|TRBV9|TRBJ1-4
CASSVAAGGPEKLFF
TGTGCCAGCAGCGTAGCGGCAGGGGGCCCTGAAAAACTGTTTTTT
>-|TRBD2|TRBV5-1|TRBJ2-1
CASSPSGGAGDEQFF
TGCGCCAGCAGCCCCAGCGGGGGCGCCGGCGATGAGCAGTTCTTC
>once|TRBD2|TRBV5-4|TRBJ2-3
CASSLSGVTDTQYF
TGTGCCAGCAGCTTGAGCGGGGTCACAGATACGCAGTATTTT
>-|TRBD1|TRBV12-3/TRBV12-4|TRBJ1-2
CASSRQGDGYTF
TGTGCCAGCAGTCGACAGGGTGATGGCTACACCTTC
>-|TRBD1|TRBV30|TRBJ1-1
CAWSPRDRGLGTEAFF
TGTGCCTGGAGCCCTCGGGACAGGGGATTGGGCACTGAAGCTTTCTTT
>-|-|TRBV5-1|TRBJ1-1
CASSLDSSLNTEAFF
TGCGCCAGCAGCTTGGACAGCTCTCTGAACACTGAAGCTTTCTTT
>-|TRBD1|TRBV6-5|TRBJ1-6
CATRPPGDSSPLHF
TGTGCCACCCGCCCACCCGGGGACAGTTCACCCCTCCACTTT
>-|-|TRBV5-4|TRBJ2-2
CASSWQPENTGELFF
TGTGCCAGCAGCTGGCAACCAGAAAACACCGGGGAGCTGTTTTTT
>-|TRBD1|TRBV6-5|TRBJ2-3
CASSRTGGADTQYF
TGTGCCAGCAGTCGGACAGGGGGCGCAGATACGCAGTATTTT
>-|TRBD1|TRBV5-6|TRBJ1-2
CASSFAGTGGAGYTF
TGTGCCAGCAGCTTCGCCGGGACAGGGGGCGCCGGCTACACCTTC
>-|TRBD2|TRBV5-4|TRBJ2-7
CATRLAGVPSYEQYF
TGTGCCACCAGACTAGCGGGGGTTCCCTCTTACGAGCAGTACTTC
>-|-|TRBV28|TRBJ2-1
CASTIRRGREGTNEQFF
TGTGCCAGCACCATTCGCCGGGGACGAGAGGGGACTAATGAGCAGTTCTTC
>-|-|TRBV3-1/TRBV3-2|TRBJ1-4
CASSQSSGGTNEKLFF
TGTGCCAGCAGCCAATCATCGGGGGGGACTAATGAAAAACTGTTTTTT
>-|TRBD2|TRBV2|TRBJ2-2
CASTGITNTFLSGGSNTGELFF
TGTGCCAGCACCGGAATAACAAATACCTTTTTAAGCGGGGGGTCGAACACCGGGGAGCTGTTTTTT
>few|-|TRBV6-5|TRBJ1-5
CASSYQRGGPQHF
TGTGCCAGCAGTTACCAACGAGGTGGGCCCCAGCATTTT
>-|TRBD2|TRBV4-2|TRBJ2-5
CASSQEGAGGAETQYF
TGTGCCAGCAGCCAAGAGGGGGCGGGGGGCGCGGAGACCCAGTACTTC
>-|TRBD1|TRBV5-1|TRBJ2-6
CASSVGQGDSGANVLTF
TGCGCCAGCAGCGTAGGACAGGGCGACTCTGGGGCCAACGTCCTGACTTTC
>-|-|TRBV7-2|TRBJ1-1
CASSFSAGNTEAFF
TGTGCCAGCAGTTTTTCCGCCGGGAACACTGAAGCTTTCTTT
>few|-|TRBV28|TRBJ1-2
CASSSSRGTTF
TGTGCCAGCAGTTCATCCAGGGGAACAACCTTC
>-|-|TRBV9|TRBJ1-4
CASSLRNRDEKLFF
TGTGCCAGCAGTCTCCGGAACAGGGATGAAAAACTGTTTTTT
>-|-|TRBV18|TRBJ1-5
CASSPGLNQPQHF
TGTGCCAGCTCACCAGGCTTAAATCAGCCCCAGCATTTT
>few|-|TRBV2|TRBJ1-1
CASTAEAGTEAFF
TGTGCCAGCACGGCTGAGGCGGGGACTGAAGCTTTCTTT